This is a list of T cell receptor beta chains from one sample in a study of shared clonotypes between healthy human individuals. Using immunoSEQ multiplex PCR, the repertoire was profiled, and TCRdb retains in-frame clones only, with some absent. The table has more than 400,000 clones, 90% to 96% seen once. Material: naive CD4+ T cells sorted from blood. The receptors derive from a woman aged 25 to 39 in good health. CDR3s include the opening cysteine and the closing phenylalanine or tryptophan. The order of the fields is CDR3 DNA, CDR3 protein, V gene, J gene, D gene, CDR3 length. The D gene is left open where the match is weak.

TGTGTCAGCACTTCTCCGGAAGCTTTCTTT	CVSTSPEAFF	TRBV7-5	TRBJ1-1	-	10
TGTGCCAGTAGCCTTTCCCTCTCGGGACCTTACGAGCAGTACTTC	CASSLSLSGPYEQYF	TRBV19	TRBJ2-7	-	15
TGTGCCAGCAGTTCCCCTGGGGGTGGGAGCAATCAGCCCCAGCATTTT	CASSSPGGGSNQPQHF	TRBV28	TRBJ1-5	-	16
TGTGCCAGCAGCTTATTGGCCGGGAGGAGAAGCAATGAGCAGTTCTTC	CASSLLAGRRSNEQFF	TRBV7-9	TRBJ2-1	TRBD2	16
TGTGCCAGCAGTTTGGGACTAGCTGAATACGAGCAGTACTTC	CASSLGLAEYEQYF	TRBV28	TRBJ2-7	TRBD2	14
TGTGCCAGTGTCTCAGGGACCCAGCCCCAGCATTTT	CASVSGTQPQHF	TRBV19	TRBJ1-5	-	12
TGTGCCACCAGCCGCTACACGCAGGGAAATTCACCCCTCCACTTT	CATSRYTQGNSPLHF	TRBV15	TRBJ1-6	-	15
TGTGCCAGCAGTTACTCTTTCGGGGCTGGGGAAGATACGCAGTATTTT	CASSYSFGAGEDTQYF	TRBV6-5	TRBJ2-3	-	16
TGTGCCAGCTCGCGGAGTTTGGGACTAGCGGGAGGAGGGGCCAACGTCCTGACTTTC	CASSRSLGLAGGGANVLTF	TRBV18	TRBJ2-6	TRBD2	19
TGTGCCAGCAGCTTAGCGCTGGGGGGCACTGAAGCTTTCTTT	CASSLALGGTEAFF	TRBV7-9	TRBJ1-1	-	14
TGTGCCAGCACCGTTCTCCACGATCAGGGGATAGTACACGAGCAGTACTTC	CASTVLHDQGIVHEQYF	TRBV27	TRBJ2-7	-	17
TGTGCCAGCTCACCACCGTCGCAGAATGAGCAGTTCTTC	CASSPPSQNEQFF	TRBV18	TRBJ2-1	-	13